The next 30 T cell receptor beta chains were all read from a single sample in a study of PD-L1 blockade in urothelial cancer (dated by TCRdb to the late 2010s). This specimen's time point label, interpreted: pretreatment peripheral blood. The library relied on the immunoSEQ multiplex PCR assay. TCRdb stores this immuneACCESS table with in-frame sequences only. Part of the clones is absent; in the studies checked, under half of the shortfall reflects unresolved V genes, and no reason is known for the rest. In this sample the table shows tens of thousands of clones, roughly 89% of which occur a single time. Of the sample, roughly 2% falls within the top ten clones. The source was PBMCs, collected around atezolizumab (anti-PD-L1) treatment. The source is a man aged 55 to 70 with urothelial cancer.

The rearrangement links TRBV7-9 to TRBJ1-4; the D is unclear. The V gene's germline CDR1 is SEHNR and CDR2 FQNEAQ (reference sequence). Trimming pared 2 bases from V and 2 bases from J, leaving 6 bases between. The CDR3 spans 14 residues. CDR3 region: CASSLRETNEKLFF. CDR3 DNA sequence: TGTGCCAGCAGCTTACGGGAGACTAATGAAAAACTGTTTTTT.

The V and J genes are TRBV15 and TRBJ1-3; possibly TRBD1 for D (5 bases). Germline V CDR1 and CDR2: LNHNV, YYDKDF (reference sequence). With 0 bases removed from V and 2 bases from J, the gap between germline ends came to 11 bases. This CDR3 spans 16 amino acids. The CDR3 sequence is CATSRERGVTGNTIYF. As DNA, the CDR3 is TGTGCCACCAGCAGAGAGCGGGGGGTAACTGGAAACACCATATATTTT.

This CDR3 reads CASNLRLTEQYF. As DNA, the CDR3 is TGTGCCAGCAACCTCCGACTCACCGAGCAGTACTTC. The chain carries TRBV2 and TRBJ2-7; D unclear. This CDR3 is built from 12 residues. Looked up from germline, CDR1 is SNHLY and CDR2 is FYNNEI. The ends were cut back, 7 bases at V and 6 bases at J, with 13 bases in the middle.

Comments on this clone: Other DNA sequences from this sample encode an identical CDR3 as well. J is TRBJ2-3 and V is TRBV19; TRBD1 matches 8 bases. Germline CDR1 reads LNHDA; CDR2 reads SQIVND (reference sequence). J lost 3 bases, V lost 9 bases, and 5 bases had no gene match. The CDR3 is made up of 13 amino acids. CDR3 bases: TGTGCCAGCCAGGGGGCGCGGACAGATACGCAGTATTTT. Its translation: CASQGARTDTQYF. Using reference TRBV19 and TRBJ2-3 for the parts outside the CDR3, the full variable domain is DGGITQSPKYLFRKEGQNVTLSCEQNLNHDAMYWYRQDPGQGLRLIYYSQIVNDFQKGDIAEGYSVSREKKESFPLTVTSAQKNPTAFYLCASQGARTDTQYFGPGTRLTVL.

The genes are TRBV6-1 and TRBJ2-7; 10 nucleotides align to TRBD2. Germline loops: CDR1 MNHNS, CDR2 SASEGT. This CDR3 is 14 amino acids long. After removal of 3 bases from V and 3 bases from J, the junction contained 2 bases not matched to a gene. The CDR3: CASSDRLAGYEQYF. In DNA form, the CDR3 reads TGTGCCAGCAGTGATAGACTAGCGGGCTACGAGCAGTACTTC.

This chain links TRBV30 with TRBJ2-7, with TRBD1 identical over 7 bases. CDR3 length equals 16 residues. Germline assignment: CDR1 GTSNPN and CDR2 SVGIG (reference sequence). The V segment lost 1 base and the J segment 3 bases; nucleotides outside the gene matches: 12. In nucleotides, the CDR3 is TGTGCCTGGAGTGCCCTGCGACAGGGAGAACACTACGAGCAGTACTTC. This translates into CAWSALRQGEHYEQYF.

This chain connects TRBV2 to TRBJ2-5; 8 bases line up with TRBD2. V dropped 6 bases and J dropped 3; count of bases not matched to a gene: 12. This CDR3 is 16 amino acids long. Germline V gives CDR1 SNHLY, CDR2 FYNNEI. The CDR3 loop reads CASRALGTRSEETQYF. The CDR3, as DNA: TGTGCCAGCAGGGCCCTTGGGACTAGATCGGAAGAGACCCAGTACTTC. Full variable domain (missing parts from reference TRBV2 and TRBJ2-5): EPEVTQTPSHQVTQMGQEVILRCVPISNHLYFYWYRQILGQKVEFLVSFYNNEISEKSEIFDDQFSVERPDGSNFTLKIRSTKLEDSAMYFCASRALGTRSEETQYFGPGTRLLVL.

The gene calls are TRBV28 and TRBJ2-7, with 12 bases aligning to TRBD2. With 2 bases clipped from V and 6 bases from J, the junction kept 8 bases outside the gene matches. CDR1 is MDHEN and CDR2 is SYDVKM in the germline V gene. This CDR3 has 16 residues. The CDR3 DNA follows: TGTGCCAGCAGTTTACTAGCGGGAGGGCCGACCCGCGAGCAGTACTTC. Encoded protein: CASSLLAGGPTREQYF.

This clone has more than one count but fewer than ten. The chain recombines TRBV7-2 with TRBJ2-7, with 13 positions matching TRBD2. CDR3 length: 16 amino acids. Germline values: CDR1 SGHTA, CDR2 FQGNSA. J was trimmed by 7 bases and V by 4 bases; bases with no gene match: 10. Written as DNA, the CDR3 is TGTGCCAGCAGCTCCTTGACTAGCGGGGGGTTCAGGGAGCAGTACTTC. This encodes CASSSLTSGGFREQYF. The entire variable domain, with the rest obtained from reference TRBV7-2 and TRBJ2-7, is as follows: GAGVSQSPSNKVTEKGKDVELRCDPISGHTALYWYRQSLGQGLEFLIYFQGNSAPDKSGLPSDRFSAERTGGSVSTLTIQRTQQEDSAVYLCASSSLTSGGFREQYFGPGTRLTVT.

This clone has just a few counts. The rearrangement uses TRBV29-1 and TRBJ1-2, with 9 bases fitting TRBD1. This CDR3 comprises 12 residues. J lost 10 bases, V lost 4 bases, and 7 bases had no gene match. Germline CDR1 SQVTM, CDR2 ANQGSEA. CDR3 nucleotide sequence: TGCAGCGTTGGGCGGACAGGGGAAGACTACACCTTC. Its protein is CSVGRTGEDYTF.

This chain uses TRBV9 with TRBJ2-5; TRBD2 agrees at 10 bases. Germline trimming cut 0 bases from V and 4 bases from J; bases unmatched to any gene: 6. Germline loops: CDR1 SGDLS, CDR2 YYNGEE. The CDR3 extends over 16 amino acids. CDR3 sequence (DNA): TGTGCCAGCAGCGTAGGGCTAGCGGGAGCCCCAGAGACCCAGTACTTC. As protein: CASSVGLAGAPETQYF. Variable domain in full (rest from reference TRBV9 and TRBJ2-5): DSGVTQTPKHLITATGQRVTLRCSPRSGDLSVYWYQQSLDQGLQFLIQYYNGEERAKGNILERFSAQQFPDLHSELNLSSLELGDSALYFCASSVGLAGAPETQYFGPGTRLLVL.

This clone was recorded once. The chain employs TRBV5-4 and TRBJ2-5; D might be TRBD1 (5 bases). V was trimmed by 4 bases and J by 0 bases, leaving 13 bases between them. The CDR3 totals 15 residues. Germline V gene data show CDR1 as SGHNT and CDR2 as YYREEE (reference sequence). CDR3 bases: TGTGCCAGCAGCGCGAATCAGGGAAACCAAGAGACCCAGTACTTC. Residues: CASSANQGNQETQYF.

The chain recombines TRBV18 with TRBJ1-1, with a tentative D call TRBD1 (5 bases). The CDR3 has 14 residues. The V gene lost 3 bases and the J gene lost 1 base, with 9 bases spanning the gap. The germline CDR1 and CDR2 sequences are KGHSH and LQKENI. In DNA, the CDR3 is TGTGCCAGCTCACCCTCCGGGGGGAACACTGAAGCTTTCTTT. Protein sequence: CASSPSGGNTEAFF.

The rearrangement joins TRBV5-1 to TRBJ2-1, with 13 bases fitting TRBD2. Germline V CDR1 and CDR2: SGHRS, YFSETQ. This CDR3 spans 16 amino acids. The V gene end was trimmed by 0 bases and the J gene end by 6 bases; junction bases not matched to a gene: 3. The CDR3 protein is CASSLETSGRVNEQFF. DNA for the CDR3: TGCGCCAGCAGCTTGGAAACTAGCGGGAGGGTCAATGAGCAGTTCTTC.

In this sample, this clone turned up a few times. V usage is TRBV2 and J usage is TRBJ2-7, with 10 positions matching TRBD1. From germline, CDR1 is SNHLY and CDR2 FYNNEI. Unmatched junction bases numbered 10, after V lost 6 bases and J lost 5 bases. CDR3 length: 15 amino acids. In DNA form, the CDR3 reads TGTGCCAGCAGAGGAAGGGACAGGGGTATGCACGAGCAGTACTTC. Its protein product is CASRGRDRGMHEQYF.

This sequence joins TRBV13 and TRBJ2-4; 7 nucleotides agree with TRBD1. Germline CDR1 is PRHDT and CDR2 is FYEKMQ (reference sequence). CDR3 length: 14 amino acids. The junction had 6 bases not matched to a gene; V was cut back by 2 bases and J by 8 bases. The CDR3: CASSLRGGRDIQYF. CDR3 nucleotide sequence: TGTGCCAGCAGCTTAAGAGGGGGCCGGGACATTCAGTACTTC.

The rearrangement uses TRBV6-6 and TRBJ1-1, with D unclear. V lost 8 bases and J lost 3, with 13 bases in between. Looked up from germline, CDR1 is MNHNY and CDR2 is SVGAGI (reference sequence). The CDR3 has 13 residues. The chain's CDR3 is CASFRRSYTEAFF. DNA of the CDR3: TGTGCCAGCTTCCGGAGGAGCTACACTGAAGCTTTCTTT.

The gene calls are TRBV6-1 and TRBJ2-1; D is unresolved. CDR3 size: 13 residues. V was clipped by 3 bases and J by 11 bases, with 14 bases between them. Germline values: CDR1 MNHNS, CDR2 SASEGT. The CDR3 loop is CASSDPPSPKQFF. CDR3 DNA sequence: TGTGCCAGCAGTGACCCCCCATCCCCTAAGCAGTTCTTC.

The chain has TRBV4-2 and TRBJ2-5; 12 bases match TRBD2. V gave up 1 base and J gave up 5 bases; unmatched junction bases: 5. CDR1 is LGHNA and CDR2 is YNFKEQ in the germline V gene. The CDR3 runs 16 residues. The CDR3 loop is CASSQVSSGGAETQYF. The CDR3 nucleotides read TGTGCCAGCAGCCAAGTTTCTAGCGGGGGGGCTGAGACCCAGTACTTC.

The chain has TRBV4-1 and TRBJ2-7; 13 positions agree with TRBD2. This CDR3 is built from 17 residues. The germline V gene has CDR1 MGHRA and CDR2 YSYEKL. V shed 1 base and J 4 bases; nucleotides not matched to a gene: 7. CDR3 region: CASSQARTSGGLYEQYF. DNA of the CDR3: TGCGCCAGCAGCCAAGCGCGGACTAGCGGGGGTCTATACGAGCAGTACTTC.

V gene TRBV7-9 combines with J gene TRBJ2-2, with a tentative D call TRBD1 (6 bases). Trimming removed 6 bases at V and 7 bases at J, with 12 bases between. The CDR3 loop spans 13 amino acids. Germline assignment: CDR1 SEHNR and CDR2 FQNEAQ (reference sequence). The CDR3: CASRYQGFGELFF. CDR3 sequence (DNA): TGTGCCAGCAGATACCAGGGGTTCGGGGAGCTGTTTTTT. Full variable domain (remainder filled in from reference TRBV7-9 and TRBJ2-2): DTGVSQNPRHKITKRGQNVTFRCDPISEHNRLYWYRQTLGQGPEFLTYFQNEAQLEKSRLLSDRFSAERPKGSFSTLEIQRTEQGDSAMYLCASRYQGFGELFFGEGSRLTVL.

This clone was recorded a few times. The V gene is TRBV27, the J gene TRBJ1-5; tentatively, D is TRBD1 (6 bases). The ends were cut back, 5 bases at V and 3 bases at J, with 17 bases in the middle. CDR1 and CDR2 (germline): MNHEY, SMNVEV (reference sequence). The CDR3 is 16 amino acids. The CDR3 sequence is CASSPLTGPLNQPQHF. The DNA for the CDR3 is TGTGCCAGCAGTCCGCTTACAGGGCCCCTCAATCAGCCCCAGCATTTT.

The J gene is TRBJ1-2, the V gene TRBV6-1, with TRBD1 matching 7 bases. CDR1 MNHNS and CDR2 SASEGT come from the germline V gene. There are 14 residues in the CDR3. J lost 6 bases, V lost 0 bases, and 4 bases had no gene match. The CDR3 DNA reads as TGTGCCAGCAGTGAAGCCAAGGGGGCAGATGGCTACACCTTC. Translation: CASSEAKGADGYTF.

This chain joins TRBV15 and TRBJ1-1, with D tentatively TRBD1 (5 bases). CDR3 size: 15 residues. V was pared by 0 bases and J by 0 bases, with 8 bases between. The germline V gene encodes CDR1 LNHNV and CDR2 YYDKDF (reference sequence). In DNA form, the CDR3 reads TGTGCCACCAGCAGAGATGGGGCCATGAACACTGAAGCTTTCTTT. Translating gives CATSRDGAMNTEAFF.

The rearrangement links TRBV5-1 to TRBJ2-5, with 15 nucleotides matching TRBD2. The germline gives CDR1 SGHRS, CDR2 YFSETQ. The V segment lost 4 bases and the J segment 2 bases; nucleotides outside the gene matches: 6. The CDR3 extends over 17 amino acids. The CDR3 coding sequence is TGCGCCAGCAGCGCTGGGACTAGCGGGAGGAGTCAAGAGACCCAGTACTTC. Translation: CASSAGTSGRSQETQYF.

V gene TRBV5-1 combines with J gene TRBJ2-3, with 10 positions matching TRBD1. V gave up 4 bases and J gave up 5 bases; unmatched junction bases: 4. The germline gives CDR1 SGHRS, CDR2 YFSETQ. The CDR3 totals 14 residues. The CDR3 DNA is TGCGCCAGCAGCGGGACAGGGGAGGAAGATACGCAGTATTTT. It yields the protein CASSGTGEEDTQYF.

This chain connects TRBV10-1 to TRBJ1-1; 8 bases are shared with TRBD1. The CDR3 consists of 14 residues. V shed 4 bases and J 4 bases; nucleotides not matched to a gene: 5. CDR1 is WNHNN and CDR2 is SYGVQD in the germline V gene (reference sequence). The CDR3 sequence is CASSGDRGATEAFF. The CDR3 DNA reads as TGCGCCAGCAGTGGAGACAGGGGCGCCACTGAAGCTTTCTTT.

V is TRBV6-5 and J is TRBJ1-2, with 7 positions matching TRBD1. Germline CDR1 reads MNHEY; CDR2 reads SVGAGI. After removal of 5 bases from V and 4 bases from J, the junction contained 10 bases not matched to a gene. The CDR3 sequence is 15 residues long. CDR3 protein: CASSTTGARIYGYTF. In DNA, the CDR3 is TGTGCCAGCAGTACCACAGGGGCCCGAATCTATGGCTACACCTTC.

The chain links TRBV5-6 to TRBJ2-7; TRBD2 matches 11 bases. V lost 0 bases and J lost 6; bases outside the gene matches: 2. The germline V gene encodes CDR1 SGHDT and CDR2 YYEEEE. The CDR3 is 14 residues long. The CDR3 DNA follows: TGTGCCAGCAGCTTGGGACTAGCGGGACCCGAGCAGTACTTC. Translation gives CASSLGLAGPEQYF.

CDR3 bases: TGCAGCGTTGAAGATCTAACTGGAGGCTATGGCTACACCTTC. The encoded protein is CSVEDLTGGYGYTF. The J gene is TRBJ1-2, the V gene TRBV29-1; D gene unclear. CDR1 and CDR2 (germline): SQVTM, ANQGSEA. V lost 0 bases and J lost 4, with 12 bases in between. This CDR3 has 14 amino acids.